The 5 T cell receptor beta chains below all came from one sample that was sequenced in a study of T cells after yellow fever vaccination. Each CDR3 protein is one row after TCRdb ran MiXCR on the 5' RACE reads. In the table there are 550,000 to 750,000 distinct CDR3 sequences, approximately 13% of which are singletons. The material was PBMCs, obtained on the day of the yellow fever booster vaccination. The receptors were sampled from a man between 25 and 39 years old who received the YFV17D yellow fever vaccine.

Written as DNA, the CDR3 is TGTGCCAGCTCACCCGGACAGGGTAGCTCGAATGAGCAGTTCTTC. Translation: CASSPGQGSSNEQFF. The chain is built from TRBV18 and TRBJ2-1, with 8 bases fitting TRBD1. Germline V CDR1 and CDR2: KGHSH, LQKENI. The CDR3 runs 15 residues. The V and J ends lost 3 bases and 7 bases, in that order; junction bases with no gene match: 8.

This clonotype was detected only a few times. The V gene is TRBV20-1, the J gene TRBJ2-7; the D is unclear. The V gene lost 6 bases and the J gene lost 0 bases, with 15 bases spanning the gap. The V gene's germline CDR1 is DFQATT and CDR2 SNEGSKA (reference sequence). This CDR3 has 14 amino acids. CDR3 bases: TGCAGTGCCAAGGGCCCGAAAAGCTCCTACGAGCAGTACTTC. Protein: CSAKGPKSSYEQYF.

The chain carries TRBV7-7 and TRBJ2-3; D call uncertain. V shed 5 bases and J shed 4 bases, with 13 bases lying between them. There are 14 residues in the CDR3. Germline V gene sequence: CDR1 SSHAT, CDR2 FNYEAQ (reference sequence). The DNA for the CDR3 is TGTGCCAGCAGCCAGGATCCAGCTCCAGATACGCAGTATTTT. Amino acid sequence: CASSQDPAPDTQYF.

The table lists this clonotype with a few counts. The CDR3 sequence: CATSDPTSGRAGEQFF. CDR3 DNA sequence: TGTGCCACCAGTGATCCAACTAGCGGGAGGGCGGGTGAGCAGTTCTTC. The chain links TRBV24-1 to TRBJ2-1; 13 nucleotides align to TRBD2. This CDR3 region has 16 residues. V lost 3 bases to trimming and J lost 9 bases; unmatched junction nucleotides: 7. From germline, CDR1 is KGHDR and CDR2 SFDVKD.

Only a few counts were recorded for this clonotype. The chain links TRBV4-1 to TRBJ2-3; D unclear. The CDR3 covers 13 residues. V dropped 2 bases and J dropped 5 bases, with 8 bases sitting between them. Germline V gives CDR1 MGHRA, CDR2 YSYEKL. Written as DNA, the CDR3 is TGCGCCAGCAGCCAATCAAGCCAAGATACGCAGTATTTT. The encoded protein is CASSQSSQDTQYF.